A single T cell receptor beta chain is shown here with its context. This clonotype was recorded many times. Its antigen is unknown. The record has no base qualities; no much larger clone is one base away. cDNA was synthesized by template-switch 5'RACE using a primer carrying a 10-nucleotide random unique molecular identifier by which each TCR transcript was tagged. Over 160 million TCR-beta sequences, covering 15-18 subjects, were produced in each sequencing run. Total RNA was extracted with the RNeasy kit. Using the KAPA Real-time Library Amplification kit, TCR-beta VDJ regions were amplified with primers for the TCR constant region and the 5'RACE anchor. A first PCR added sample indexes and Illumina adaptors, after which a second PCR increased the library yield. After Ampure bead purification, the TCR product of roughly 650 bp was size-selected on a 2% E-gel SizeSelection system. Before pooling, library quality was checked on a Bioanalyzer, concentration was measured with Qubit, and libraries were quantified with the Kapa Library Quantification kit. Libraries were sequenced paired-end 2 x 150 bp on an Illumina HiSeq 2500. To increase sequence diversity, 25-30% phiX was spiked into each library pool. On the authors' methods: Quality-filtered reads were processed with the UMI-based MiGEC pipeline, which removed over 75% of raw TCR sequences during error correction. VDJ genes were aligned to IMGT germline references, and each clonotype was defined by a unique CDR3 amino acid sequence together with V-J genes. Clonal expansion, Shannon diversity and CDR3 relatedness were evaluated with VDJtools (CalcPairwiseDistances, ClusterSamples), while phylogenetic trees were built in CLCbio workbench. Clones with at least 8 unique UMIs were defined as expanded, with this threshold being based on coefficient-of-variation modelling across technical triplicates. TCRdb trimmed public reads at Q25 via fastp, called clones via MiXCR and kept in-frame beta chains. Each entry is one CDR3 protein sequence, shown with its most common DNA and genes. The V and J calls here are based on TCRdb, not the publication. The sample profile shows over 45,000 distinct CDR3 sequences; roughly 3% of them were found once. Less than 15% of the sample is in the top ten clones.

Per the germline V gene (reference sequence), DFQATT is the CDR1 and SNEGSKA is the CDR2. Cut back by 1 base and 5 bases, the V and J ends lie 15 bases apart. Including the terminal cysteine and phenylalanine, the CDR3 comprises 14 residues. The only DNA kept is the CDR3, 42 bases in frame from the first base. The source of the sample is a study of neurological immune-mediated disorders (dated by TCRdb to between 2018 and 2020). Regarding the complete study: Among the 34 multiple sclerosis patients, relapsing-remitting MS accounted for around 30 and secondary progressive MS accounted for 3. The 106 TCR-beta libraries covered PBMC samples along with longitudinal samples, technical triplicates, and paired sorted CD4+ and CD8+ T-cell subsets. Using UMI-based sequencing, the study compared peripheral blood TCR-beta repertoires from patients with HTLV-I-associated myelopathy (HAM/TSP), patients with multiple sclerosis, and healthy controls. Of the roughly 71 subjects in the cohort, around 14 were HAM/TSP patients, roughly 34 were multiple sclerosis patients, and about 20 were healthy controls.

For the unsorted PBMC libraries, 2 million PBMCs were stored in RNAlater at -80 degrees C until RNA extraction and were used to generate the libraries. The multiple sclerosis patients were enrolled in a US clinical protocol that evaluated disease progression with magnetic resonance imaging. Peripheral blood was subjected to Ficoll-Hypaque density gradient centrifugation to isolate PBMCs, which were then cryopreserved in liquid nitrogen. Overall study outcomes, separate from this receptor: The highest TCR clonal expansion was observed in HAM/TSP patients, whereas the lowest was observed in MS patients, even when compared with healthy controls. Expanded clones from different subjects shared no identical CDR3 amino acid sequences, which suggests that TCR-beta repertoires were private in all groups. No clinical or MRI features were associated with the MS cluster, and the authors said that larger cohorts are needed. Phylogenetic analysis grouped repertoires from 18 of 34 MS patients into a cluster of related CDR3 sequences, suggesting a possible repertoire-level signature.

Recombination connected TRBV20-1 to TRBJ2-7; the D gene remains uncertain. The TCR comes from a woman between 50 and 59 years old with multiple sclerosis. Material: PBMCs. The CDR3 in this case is CSARVAPEGHEQYF. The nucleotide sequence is TGCAGTGCTAGAGTGGCCCCAGAAGGGCACGAGCAGTACTTC.